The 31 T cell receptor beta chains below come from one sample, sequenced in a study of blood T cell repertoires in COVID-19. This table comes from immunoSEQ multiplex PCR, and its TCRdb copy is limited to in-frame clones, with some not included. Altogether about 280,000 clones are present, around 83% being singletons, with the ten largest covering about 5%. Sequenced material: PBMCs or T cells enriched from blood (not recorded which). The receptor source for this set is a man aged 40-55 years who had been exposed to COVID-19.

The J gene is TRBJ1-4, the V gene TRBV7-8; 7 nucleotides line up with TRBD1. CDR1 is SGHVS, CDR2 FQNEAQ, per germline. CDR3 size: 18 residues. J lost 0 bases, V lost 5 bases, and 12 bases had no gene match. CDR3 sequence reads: CASSPLRDRRATNEKLFF. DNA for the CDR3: TGTGCCAGCAGCCCGTTACGGGACAGACGAGCAACTAATGAAAAACTGTTTTTT. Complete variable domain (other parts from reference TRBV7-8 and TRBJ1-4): GAGVSQSPRYKVAKRGQDVALRCDPISGHVSLFWYQQALGQGPEFLTYFQNEAQLDKSGLPSDRFFAERPEGSVSTLKIQRTQQEDSAVYLCASSPLRDRRATNEKLFFGSGTQLSVL.

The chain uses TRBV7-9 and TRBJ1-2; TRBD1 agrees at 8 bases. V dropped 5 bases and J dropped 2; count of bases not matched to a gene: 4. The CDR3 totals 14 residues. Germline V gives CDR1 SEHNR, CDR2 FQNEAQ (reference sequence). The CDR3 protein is CASSQGQANYGYTF. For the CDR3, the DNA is TGTGCCAGCAGCCAGGGACAGGCCAACTATGGCTACACCTTC.

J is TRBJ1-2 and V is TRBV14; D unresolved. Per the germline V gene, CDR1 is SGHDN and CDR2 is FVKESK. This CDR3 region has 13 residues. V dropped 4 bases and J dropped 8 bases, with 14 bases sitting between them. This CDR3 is CASSLLGGVGYTF. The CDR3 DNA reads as TGTGCCAGCAGCCTATTAGGAGGTGTGGGCTACACCTTC.

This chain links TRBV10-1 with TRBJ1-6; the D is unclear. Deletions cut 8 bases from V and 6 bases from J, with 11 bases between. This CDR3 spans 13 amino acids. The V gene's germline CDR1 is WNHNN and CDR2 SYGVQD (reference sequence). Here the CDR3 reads CASSAGTNSPLHF. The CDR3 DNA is TGCGCCAGCTCCGCGGGAACTAATTCACCCCTCCACTTT.

The DNA for the CDR3 is TGTGCCAGTAGCTTAGGGGGGGGGCAAGCTTTCTTT. It is translated as CASSLGGGQAFF. The chain uses TRBV19 and TRBJ1-1, with TRBD1 as a possible D gene (6 bases). CDR1 is LNHDA, CDR2 SQIVND, per germline (reference sequence). V lost 6 bases to trimming and J lost 9 bases, with 14 bases between them. The CDR3 is 12 residues long.

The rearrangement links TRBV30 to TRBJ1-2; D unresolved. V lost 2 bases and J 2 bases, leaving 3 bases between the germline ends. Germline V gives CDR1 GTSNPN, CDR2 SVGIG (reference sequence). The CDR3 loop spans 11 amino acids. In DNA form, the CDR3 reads TGTGCCTGGAGTCAGAACTATGGCTACACCTTC. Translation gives CAWSQNYGYTF.

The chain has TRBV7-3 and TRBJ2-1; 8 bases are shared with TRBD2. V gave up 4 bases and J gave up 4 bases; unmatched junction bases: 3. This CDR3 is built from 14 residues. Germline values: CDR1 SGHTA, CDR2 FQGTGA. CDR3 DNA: TGTGCCAGCAGCTGGGGACTAGAATACAATGAGCAGTTCTTC. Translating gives CASSWGLEYNEQFF.

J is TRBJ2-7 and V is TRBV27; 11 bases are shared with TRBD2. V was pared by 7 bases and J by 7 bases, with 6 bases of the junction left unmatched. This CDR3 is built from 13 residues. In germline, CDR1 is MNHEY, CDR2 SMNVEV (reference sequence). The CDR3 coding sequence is TGTGCCAGCACTTCGCGACTAGCGGGAGAGCAGTACTTC. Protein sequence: CASTSRLAGEQYF.

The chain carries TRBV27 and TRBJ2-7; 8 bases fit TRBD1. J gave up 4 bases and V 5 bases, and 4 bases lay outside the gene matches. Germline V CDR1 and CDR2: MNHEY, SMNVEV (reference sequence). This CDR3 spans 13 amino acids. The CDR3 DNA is TGTGCCAGCAGTCCCGGGACAGGATACGAGCAGTACTTC. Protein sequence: CASSPGTGYEQYF.

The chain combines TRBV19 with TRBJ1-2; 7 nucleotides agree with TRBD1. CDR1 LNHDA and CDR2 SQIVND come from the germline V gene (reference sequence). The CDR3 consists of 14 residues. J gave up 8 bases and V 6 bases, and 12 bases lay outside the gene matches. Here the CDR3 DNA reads TGTGCCAGTAGACCAGGGACAGCCCTCGTCGGCTACACCTTC. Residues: CASRPGTALVGYTF.

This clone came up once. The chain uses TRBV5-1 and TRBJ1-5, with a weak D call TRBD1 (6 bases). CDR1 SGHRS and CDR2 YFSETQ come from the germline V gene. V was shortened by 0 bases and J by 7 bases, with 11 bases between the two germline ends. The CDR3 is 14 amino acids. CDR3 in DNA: TGCGCCAGCAGCTTGGCTGGGGGCGGGCAGCCCCAGCATTTT. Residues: CASSLAGGGQPQHF.

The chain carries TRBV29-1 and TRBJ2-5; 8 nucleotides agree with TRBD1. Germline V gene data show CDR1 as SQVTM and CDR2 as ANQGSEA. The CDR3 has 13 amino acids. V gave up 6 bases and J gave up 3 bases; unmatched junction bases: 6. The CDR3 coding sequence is TGCAGCGTGGAGACAGGGGTGGAAGAGACCCAGTACTTC. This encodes CSVETGVEETQYF.

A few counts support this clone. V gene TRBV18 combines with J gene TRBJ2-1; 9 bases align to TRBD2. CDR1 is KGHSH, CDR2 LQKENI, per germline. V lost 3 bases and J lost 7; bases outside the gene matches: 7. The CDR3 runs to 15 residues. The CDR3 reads CASSPGSGRINEQFF. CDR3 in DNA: TGTGCCAGCTCACCGGGCAGCGGGAGGATAAATGAGCAGTTCTTC.

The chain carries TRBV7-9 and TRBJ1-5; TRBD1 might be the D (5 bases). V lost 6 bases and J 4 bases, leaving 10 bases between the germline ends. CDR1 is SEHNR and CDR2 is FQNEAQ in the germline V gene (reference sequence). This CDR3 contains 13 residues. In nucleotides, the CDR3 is TGTGCCAGCAGTCGGGACTATAATCAGCCCCAGCATTTT. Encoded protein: CASSRDYNQPQHF.

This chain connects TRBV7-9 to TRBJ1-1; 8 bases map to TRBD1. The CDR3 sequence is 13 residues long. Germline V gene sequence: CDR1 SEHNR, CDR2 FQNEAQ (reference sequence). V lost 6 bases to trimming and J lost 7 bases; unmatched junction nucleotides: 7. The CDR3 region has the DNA TGTGCCAGCAGAAACCGGGACAGGCTTGAAGCTTTCTTT. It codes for CASRNRDRLEAFF.

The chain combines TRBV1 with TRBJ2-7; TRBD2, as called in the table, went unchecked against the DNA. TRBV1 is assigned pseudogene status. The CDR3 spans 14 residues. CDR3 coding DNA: TGCACCAGCAGCCCTAGCGGGAGATCGTGGGAGCAGTACTTC. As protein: CTSSPSGRSWEQYF.

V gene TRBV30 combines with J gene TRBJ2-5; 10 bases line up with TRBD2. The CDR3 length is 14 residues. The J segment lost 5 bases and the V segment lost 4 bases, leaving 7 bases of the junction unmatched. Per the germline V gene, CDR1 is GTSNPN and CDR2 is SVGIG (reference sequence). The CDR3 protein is CAWTAQAGGETQYF. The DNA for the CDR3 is TGTGCCTGGACTGCCCAAGCGGGAGGGGAGACCCAGTACTTC.

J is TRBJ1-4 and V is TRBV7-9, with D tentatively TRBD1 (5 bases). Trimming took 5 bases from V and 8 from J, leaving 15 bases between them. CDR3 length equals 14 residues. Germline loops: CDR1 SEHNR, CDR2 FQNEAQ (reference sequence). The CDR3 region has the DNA TGTGCCAGCAGCCATCGGGGGGAAAGCGAAAAACTGTTTTTT. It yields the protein CASSHRGESEKLFF.

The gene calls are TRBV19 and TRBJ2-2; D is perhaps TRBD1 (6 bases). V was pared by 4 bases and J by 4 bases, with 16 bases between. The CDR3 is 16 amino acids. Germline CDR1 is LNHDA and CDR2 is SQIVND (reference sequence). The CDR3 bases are TGTGCCAGTAGTAGGATAACAGGGTCGGTCACCGGGGAGCTGTTTTTT. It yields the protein CASSRITGSVTGELFF.

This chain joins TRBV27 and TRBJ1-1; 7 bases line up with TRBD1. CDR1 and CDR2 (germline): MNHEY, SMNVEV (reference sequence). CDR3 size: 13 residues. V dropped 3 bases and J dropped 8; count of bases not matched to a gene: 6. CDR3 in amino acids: CASSLKGAREAFF. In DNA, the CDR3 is TGTGCCAGCAGTTTGAAGGGGGCCCGGGAAGCTTTCTTT.

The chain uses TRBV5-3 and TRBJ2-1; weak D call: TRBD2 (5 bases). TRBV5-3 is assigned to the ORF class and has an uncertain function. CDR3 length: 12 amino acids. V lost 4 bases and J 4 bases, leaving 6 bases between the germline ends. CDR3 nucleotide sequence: TGTGCCAGAAGCAGAGGGTACAATGAGCAGTTCTTC. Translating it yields CARSRGYNEQFF.

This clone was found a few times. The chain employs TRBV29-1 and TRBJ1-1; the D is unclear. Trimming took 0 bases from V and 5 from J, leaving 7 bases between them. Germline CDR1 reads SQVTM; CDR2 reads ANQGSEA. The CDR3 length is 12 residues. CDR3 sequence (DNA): TGCAGCGTTGAAGAGGGCCCGACTGAAGCTTTCTTT. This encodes CSVEEGPTEAFF. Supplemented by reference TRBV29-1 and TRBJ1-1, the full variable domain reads SAVISQKPSRDICQRGTSLTIQCQVDSQVTMMFWYRQQPGQSLTLIATANQGSEATYESGFVIDKFPISRPNLTFSTLTVSNMSPEDSSIYLCSVEEGPTEAFFGQGTRLTVV.

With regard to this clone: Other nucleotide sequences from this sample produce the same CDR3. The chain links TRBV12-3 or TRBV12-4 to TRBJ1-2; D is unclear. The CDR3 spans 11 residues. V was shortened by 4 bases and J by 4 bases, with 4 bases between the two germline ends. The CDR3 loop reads CASSSLYGYTF. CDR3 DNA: TGTGCCAGCAGTTCTCTCTATGGCTACACCTTC.

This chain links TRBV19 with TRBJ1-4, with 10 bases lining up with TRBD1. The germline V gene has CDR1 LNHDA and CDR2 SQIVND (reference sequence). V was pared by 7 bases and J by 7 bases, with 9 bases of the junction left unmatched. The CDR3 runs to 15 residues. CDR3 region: CASKMWGTGVEKLFF. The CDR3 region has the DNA TGTGCCAGTAAGATGTGGGGGACAGGGGTTGAAAAACTGTTTTTT.

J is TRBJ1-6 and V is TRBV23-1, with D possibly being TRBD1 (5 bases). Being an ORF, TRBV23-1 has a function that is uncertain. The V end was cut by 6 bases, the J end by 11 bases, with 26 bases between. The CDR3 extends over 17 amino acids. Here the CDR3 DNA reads TGCGCCAGCAGCCCCCAAGCGGGTAACAGGCCTGATCCACCCCTCCACTTT. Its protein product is CASSPQAGNRPDPPLHF.

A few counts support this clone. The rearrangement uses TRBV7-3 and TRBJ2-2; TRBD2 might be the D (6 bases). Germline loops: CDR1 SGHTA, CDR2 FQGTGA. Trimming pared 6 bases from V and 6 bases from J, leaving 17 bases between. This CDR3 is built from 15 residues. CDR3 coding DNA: TGTGCCAGCAGGAATAGCGGACGACGATCCGGGGAGCTGTTTTTT. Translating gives CASRNSGRRSGELFF.

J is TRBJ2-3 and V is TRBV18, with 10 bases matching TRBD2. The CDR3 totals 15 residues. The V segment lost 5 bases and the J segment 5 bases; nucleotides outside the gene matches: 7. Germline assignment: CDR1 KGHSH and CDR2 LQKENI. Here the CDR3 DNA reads TGTGCCAGCTCAGCCGCTAGCGGGAGTAGAGATACGCAGTATTTT. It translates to CASSAASGSRDTQYF. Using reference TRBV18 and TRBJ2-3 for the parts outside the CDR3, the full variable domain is NAGVMQNPRHLVRRRGQEARLRCSPMKGHSHVYWYRQLPEEGLKFMVYLQKENIIDESGMPKERFSAEFPKEGPSILRIQQVVRGDSAAYFCASSAASGSRDTQYFGPGTRLTVL.

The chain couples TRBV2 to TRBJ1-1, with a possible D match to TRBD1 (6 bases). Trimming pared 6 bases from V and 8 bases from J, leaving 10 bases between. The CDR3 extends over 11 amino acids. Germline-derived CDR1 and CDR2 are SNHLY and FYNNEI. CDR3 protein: CASRLQGEAFF. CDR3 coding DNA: TGTGCCAGCAGGCTCCAGGGGGAAGCTTTCTTT.

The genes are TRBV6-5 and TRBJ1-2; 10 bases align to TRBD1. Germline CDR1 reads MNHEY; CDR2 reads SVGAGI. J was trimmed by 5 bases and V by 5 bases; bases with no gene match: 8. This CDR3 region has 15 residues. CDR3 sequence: CASSPRGTGAYGYTF. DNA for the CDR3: TGTGCCAGCAGTCCCCGTGGGACAGGGGCATATGGCTACACCTTC.

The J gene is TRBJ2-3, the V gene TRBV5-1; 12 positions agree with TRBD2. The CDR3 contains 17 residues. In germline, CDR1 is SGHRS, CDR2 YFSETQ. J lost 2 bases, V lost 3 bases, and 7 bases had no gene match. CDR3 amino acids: CASSSLTSGGLTDTQYF. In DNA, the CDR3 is TGCGCCAGCAGCTCTCTGACTAGCGGGGGACTCACAGATACGCAGTATTTT.

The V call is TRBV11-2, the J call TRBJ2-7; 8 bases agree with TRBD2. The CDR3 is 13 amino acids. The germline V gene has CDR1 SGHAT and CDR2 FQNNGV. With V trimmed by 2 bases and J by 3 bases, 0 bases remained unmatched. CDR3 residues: CASSLSGGYEQYF. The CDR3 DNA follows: TGTGCCAGCAGCTTAAGCGGGGGCTACGAGCAGTACTTC.